A single sample gave rise to the 10 T cell receptor beta chains below, sequenced in a study of cytomegalovirus exposure and HLA in healthy donors (dated by TCRdb to about 2017). To prepare the library, the immunoSEQ multiplex PCR assay was applied. For the multiplex PCR, a mixture combining 60 forward primers for TCR Vbeta segments and 13 reverse primers for TCR Jbeta segments was used. TCRdb's version of the immuneACCESS table is confined to in-frame rearrangements and falls short of the full clone set. An unresolved V gene accounts for under half of the shortfall where checked; the remainder is of unknown origin. For this sample there are 90,000 to 150,000 clones; approximately 69% appear just once. The ten top clones hold around a tenth of the sample. The sample taken for sequencing was PBMCs. These receptor sequences come from a woman aged 45-65 years in good health and CMV-seropositive.

This chain links TRBV15 with TRBJ1-4, with 9 bases lining up with TRBD1. After removal of 5 bases from V and 8 bases from J, the junction contained 12 bases not matched to a gene. The V gene's germline CDR1 is LNHNV and CDR2 YYDKDF (reference sequence). This CDR3 is 16 amino acids long. CDR3 loop: CATSPQWGQGNEKLFF. The CDR3 DNA reads as TGTGCCACCAGCCCGCAGTGGGGACAGGGCAACGAAAAACTGTTTTTT. Full variable domain (rest looked up from reference TRBV15 and TRBJ1-4): DAMVIQNPRYQVTQFGKPVTLSCSQTLNHNVMYWYQQKSSQAPKLLFHYYDKDFNNEADTPDNFQSRRPNTSFCFLDIRSPGLGDTAMYLCATSPQWGQGNEKLFFGSGTQLSVL.

The gene calls are TRBV7-8 and TRBJ1-2; 7 positions agree with TRBD1. V was pared by 3 bases and J by 5 bases, with 6 bases of the junction left unmatched. Germline V gives CDR1 SGHVS, CDR2 FQNEAQ. The CDR3 loop spans 14 amino acids. The DNA for the CDR3 is TGTGCCAGCAGCTTTGACAGGGCAGGTTATGGCTACACCTTC. This sequence encodes CASSFDRAGYGYTF.

This sequence joins TRBV5-6 and TRBJ2-3, with 14 bases matching TRBD2. V was pared by 0 bases and J by 0 bases, with 3 bases of the junction left unmatched. CDR3 size: 18 residues. Germline CDR1 and CDR2: SGHDT and YYEEEE. The CDR3 loop reads CASSLVWTSGGSTDTQYF. In DNA, the CDR3 is TGTGCCAGCAGCTTGGTCTGGACTAGCGGGGGGAGCACAGATACGCAGTATTTT.

The CDR3 bases are TGTGCCAGCAGTGAGGACAGGAGGCAGTACTTC. This encodes CASSEDRRQYF. The genes are TRBV28 and TRBJ2-7, with 7 bases matching TRBD1. The V gene end was trimmed by 5 bases and the J gene end by 9 bases; junction bases not matched to a gene: 4. Germline assignment: CDR1 MDHEN and CDR2 SYDVKM. The CDR3 has 11 residues.

The sample holds one count of this clone. The V call is TRBV11-3, the J call TRBJ1-1; D ambiguous. In germline, CDR1 is SGHNT, CDR2 YENEEA. CDR3 length: 13 residues. V shed 5 bases and J shed 6 bases, with 13 bases lying between them. Here the CDR3 DNA reads TGTGCCAGCAGCCGCGCGGCGGGAGCTGAAGCTTTCTTT. It translates to CASSRAAGAEAFF.

In DNA, the CDR3 is TGTGCCAGCAGGGATACAGGGGGTGGCAATCAGCCCCAGCATTTT. It encodes CASRDTGGGNQPQHF. V usage is TRBV7-2 and J usage is TRBJ1-5; 8 nucleotides line up with TRBD1. The CDR3 spans 15 residues. J was trimmed by 2 bases and V by 6 bases; bases with no gene match: 6. Germline CDR1 reads SGHTA; CDR2 reads FQGNSA.

V gene TRBV7-9 combines with J gene TRBJ1-6; TRBD1 matches at 8 bases. The CDR3 runs 13 residues. The V segment lost 8 bases and the J segment 9 bases; nucleotides outside the gene matches: 6. Germline CDR1 reads SEHNR; CDR2 reads FQNEAQ (reference sequence). CDR3 region: CASEETGVSPLHF. For the CDR3, the DNA is TGTGCCAGCGAGGAGACAGGGGTTTCACCCCTCCACTTT.

The chain uses TRBV7-2 and TRBJ1-2, with a weak D call TRBD1 (6 bases). Germline CDR1 is SGHTA and CDR2 is FQGNSA. V lost 5 bases and J 8 bases, leaving 15 bases between the germline ends. The CDR3 runs 13 residues. CDR3 loop: CASSEGGAWGYTF. For the CDR3, the DNA is TGTGCCAGCAGCGAAGGGGGGGCGTGGGGCTACACCTTC.

This clone was observed a few times. V and J are TRBV7-9 and TRBJ1-2; D gene ambiguous. Trimming cost V 1 base and J 3 bases, with 6 bases left between them. CDR3 length equals 13 residues. Germline CDR1 and CDR2: SEHNR and FQNEAQ (reference sequence). The CDR3 reads CASSLGQYYGYTF. The DNA for the CDR3 is TGTGCCAGCAGCTTAGGACAATACTATGGCTACACCTTC.

V usage is TRBV5-4 and J usage is TRBJ1-1, with D maybe TRBD1 (6 bases). Germline assignment: CDR1 SGHNT and CDR2 YYREEE (reference sequence). V lost 5 bases, J lost 1 base, and 15 bases lay in between. CDR3 length: 15 residues. CDR3 coding DNA: TGTGCCAGCAGTTACCTGGGACAACAGAACACTGAAGCTTTCTTT. It is translated as CASSYLGQQNTEAFF.